The TCR beta chain described here comes from a study of blood T cell repertoires in COVID-19. Study-level information: The study drew acute and convalescent COVID-19 samples from the United States, Italy and Spain. Nucleic acid was either cDNA or gDNA, and it came from T cells, B-cell-depleted T cells, or PBMCs.

Authors' data handling: Nucleated cell counts were estimated from reference gene primer amplification. Repertoires were generated with immunoSEQ multiplex PCR, while TCRdb's copy carries only in-frame clones and drops some. V, J and clone size reflect that table, while D and trimming were determined from the DNA. The sample consists of approximately 210,000 clones, more than 80% of them appearing once. Sample: peripheral blood. The sequence came from a man aged 25-45 years who had recovered from COVID-19.

In DNA form, the CDR3 reads TGTGCCAGCAGCGTGGGGCCGGTAGGGGGCAAGGTTGAAGCTTTCTTT. This gives the protein CASSVGPVGGKVEAFF. The genes are TRBV9 and TRBJ1-1, with TRBD1 identical over 7 bases. This CDR3 is built from 16 residues. V was clipped by 2 bases and J by 7 bases; unmatched bases: 14. Per germline, CDR1 SGDLS and CDR2 YYNGEE.